The 30 T cell receptor beta chains below come from one sample, sequenced in a study of blood T cell repertoires in COVID-19. Sequenced by immunoSEQ multiplex PCR; TCRdb stores in-frame clones only, minus some. The repertoire consists of fewer than 300,000 clones, with roughly 85% occurring once and the leading ten covering 2.5% to 3%. Sample: peripheral blood. The receptors shown here come from a woman aged 70-85 years with active or convalescent COVID-19.

The chain couples TRBV2 to TRBJ1-5; D unresolved. This CDR3 has 13 residues. The V end lost 6 bases, the J end lost 0 bases, and 6 bases lay between the germline ends. The germline V gene encodes CDR1 SNHLY and CDR2 FYNNEI. CDR3 amino acids: CASRRDSNQPQHF. In nucleotides, the CDR3 is TGTGCCAGCAGGAGAGATAGCAATCAGCCCCAGCATTTT. The full variable domain, completed using reference TRBV2 and TRBJ1-5, is EPEVTQTPSHQVTQMGQEVILRCVPISNHLYFYWYRQILGQKVEFLVSFYNNEISEKSEIFDDQFSVERPDGSNFTLKIRSTKLEDSAMYFCASRRDSNQPQHFGDGTRLSIL.

The rearrangement joins TRBV6-2 or TRBV6-3 to TRBJ1-2, with TRBD1 matching 7 bases. The CDR3 runs 15 residues. Trimming cost V 6 bases and J 4 bases; bases outside gene matches: 11. The germline gives CDR1 MNHEY, CDR2 SVGEGT. CDR3 amino acids: CASSPWTGSTYGYTF. In DNA, the CDR3 is TGTGCCAGCAGCCCCTGGACAGGTTCTACCTATGGCTACACCTTC.

In its sample, this clone was seen a few times. The V and J genes are TRBV2 and TRBJ1-3; 8 nucleotides align to TRBD1. V lost 6 bases and J lost 4; bases outside the gene matches: 5. Looked up from germline, CDR1 is SNHLY and CDR2 is FYNNEI. The CDR3 spans 14 residues. CDR3 bases: TGTGCCAGCAGCCAGGACAGGGTCGGAAACACCATATATTTT. It encodes CASSQDRVGNTIYF.

This clone was detected once. The CDR3 DNA sequence: TGTGCCAGCAGCTTAGCGACAGGGGGTCGGACTGAAGCTTTCTTT. This codes for CASSLATGGRTEAFF. The J gene is TRBJ1-1, the V gene TRBV7-8, with 9 bases lining up with TRBD1. The V segment lost 0 bases and the J segment 5 bases; nucleotides outside the gene matches: 4. This CDR3 is built from 15 residues. Germline lookup yields CDR1 SGHVS and CDR2 FQNEAQ.

The gene calls are TRBV7-2 and TRBJ2-5; a weak D match, TRBD2 (5 bases). CDR1 and CDR2 (germline): SGHTA, FQGNSA. The CDR3 sequence is 15 residues long. Trimming took off 3 bases at V and 2 bases at J, with 13 bases between the two ends. The DNA of the CDR3 is TGTGCCAGCAGCTTGGGTAGCGCCGGTCAAGAGACCCAGTACTTC. It translates to CASSLGSAGQETQYF. Combining the CDR3 with reference TRBV7-2 and TRBJ2-5 gives the whole variable domain GAGVSQSPSNKVTEKGKDVELRCDPISGHTALYWYRQSLGQGLEFLIYFQGNSAPDKSGLPSDRFSAERTGGSVSTLTIQRTQQEDSAVYLCASSLGSAGQETQYFGPGTRLLVL.

This clone was found a few times. V and J are TRBV3-1 (or the pseudogene TRBV3-2) and TRBJ1-4; possible D gene TRBD1, 6 bases. The CDR3 extends over 14 amino acids. Germline CDR1 is LGHDT and CDR2 is YNNKEL (reference sequence). V gave up 6 bases and J gave up 8 bases, with 16 bases separating them. CDR3 in DNA: TGTGCCAGCAGAATCAGGGGCGCCGGGGAAAAACTGTTTTTT. Encoded protein: CASRIRGAGEKLFF.

The chain joins TRBV10-1 to TRBJ2-2; 10 bases agree with TRBD2. Germline V gives CDR1 WNHNN, CDR2 SYGVQD (reference sequence). Trimming took 8 bases from V and 5 from J; bases not matched to a gene: 14. CDR3 length: 17 amino acids. CDR3 region: CASGRGIAGGGTGELFF. The CDR3, as DNA: TGCGCCAGCGGAAGAGGGATAGCGGGGGGAGGGACCGGGGAGCTGTTTTTT.

This chain joins TRBV7-2 and TRBJ2-1; TRBD2 aligns across 13 bases. Trimming at V came to 1 base and at J to 9 bases, leaving 3 bases not matched to a gene. The CDR3 spans 15 residues. From germline, CDR1 is SGHTA and CDR2 FQGNSA. The chain's CDR3 is CASSLVGLAGFEQFF. In nucleotides, the CDR3 is TGTGCCAGCAGCTTAGTGGGACTAGCGGGATTTGAGCAGTTCTTC.

The chain recombines TRBV30 with TRBJ1-6, with unresolved D. V lost 1 base and J 1 base, leaving 8 bases between the germline ends. The CDR3 spans 15 residues. Germline CDR1 reads GTSNPN; CDR2 reads SVGIG (reference sequence). CDR3 DNA sequence: TGTGCCTGGAGTGATCCGGGATCCTATAATTCACCCCTCCACTTT. It is translated as CAWSDPGSYNSPLHF.

The chain uses TRBV29-1 and TRBJ1-1, with D possibly TRBD1 on 5 matching bases. The CDR3 spans 13 residues. The germline V gene has CDR1 SQVTM and CDR2 ANQGSEA. Trimming removed 3 bases from V and 8 bases from J, with 16 bases in between. CDR3: CSVEGPGKIEAFF. CDR3 nucleotides: TGCAGCGTTGAGGGTCCAGGGAAAATAGAAGCTTTCTTT. Together with reference TRBV29-1 and TRBJ1-1, the CDR3 gives the full variable domain: SAVISQKPSRDICQRGTSLTIQCQVDSQVTMMFWYRQQPGQSLTLIATANQGSEATYESGFVIDKFPISRPNLTFSTLTVSNMSPEDSSIYLCSVEGPGKIEAFFGQGTRLTVV.

The rearrangement links TRBV7-2 to TRBJ2-2; the D is unclear. Trimming took 5 bases from V and 1 from J, leaving 5 bases between them. The germline V gene encodes CDR1 SGHTA and CDR2 FQGNSA. The CDR3 loop spans 13 amino acids. CDR3 nucleotides: TGTGCCAGCAGCCTTTGGAACACCGGGGAGCTGTTTTTT. Residues: CASSLWNTGELFF.

This clone has a single count. CDR3 DNA: TGTGCCAGCAGCTTACAGGGGTCAATAGGCACAGATACGCAGTATTTT. As protein: CASSLQGSIGTDTQYF. J is TRBJ2-3 and V is TRBV7-2; a possible D gene is TRBD1 (6 bases). From germline, CDR1 is SGHTA and CDR2 FQGNSA. Trimming stripped 2 bases from V and 1 base from J, with 13 bases between. This CDR3 region has 16 residues. Filled out from reference TRBV7-2 and TRBJ2-3, the complete variable domain reads GAGVSQSPSNKVTEKGKDVELRCDPISGHTALYWYRQSLGQGLEFLIYFQGNSAPDKSGLPSDRFSAERTGGSVSTLTIQRTQQEDSAVYLCASSLQGSIGTDTQYFGPGTRLTVL.

The chain carries TRBV19 and TRBJ1-1; tentatively, D is TRBD1 (5 bases). Germline V gene data show CDR1 as LNHDA and CDR2 as SQIVND (reference sequence). V gave up 7 bases and J gave up 4 bases, with 13 bases separating them. CDR3 length: 13 amino acids. The CDR3 coding sequence is TGTGCCAGTATCAGGACACAGAGCACTGAAGCTTTCTTT. Protein: CASIRTQSTEAFF.

The rearrangement uses TRBV4-3 and TRBJ1-5, with D hard to call. The V gene's germline CDR1 is LGHNA and CDR2 YSLEER. The CDR3 sequence is 13 residues long. V lost 2 bases to trimming and J lost 7 bases, with 9 bases between them. The CDR3 spells CASSQSYSQPQHF. CDR3 DNA: TGCGCCAGCAGCCAATCCTACAGCCAGCCCCAGCATTTT.

The chain employs TRBV6-2 or TRBV6-3 and TRBJ2-2; tentatively, D is TRBD2 (6 bases). Germline assignment: CDR1 MNHEY and CDR2 SVGEGT. The CDR3 totals 14 residues. Trimming removed 4 bases from V and 3 bases from J, with 9 bases in between. CDR3 region: CASSLLAHTGELFF. The CDR3 DNA follows: TGTGCCAGCAGTTTACTAGCTCACACCGGGGAGCTGTTTTTT.

The chain joins TRBV7-2 to TRBJ2-3; D is perhaps TRBD2 (5 bases). V was cut by 3 bases and J by 2 bases, with 9 bases left in between. This CDR3 region has 14 residues. Germline V gene data show CDR1 as SGHTA and CDR2 as FQGNSA. The CDR3 bases are TGTGCCAGCAGCTTTGGACTCTCCACAGATACGCAGTATTTT. Protein sequence: CASSFGLSTDTQYF.

The gene calls are TRBV7-2 and TRBJ2-1, with D possibly being TRBD2 (5 bases). V was pared by 1 base and J by 0 bases, with 7 bases between. The CDR3 contains 15 residues. Germline assignment: CDR1 SGHTA and CDR2 FQGNSA. The CDR3 protein is CASSLEGSSYNEQFF. The CDR3 DNA reads TGTGCCAGCAGCTTAGAAGGGAGCTCCTACAATGAGCAGTTCTTC.

This clone has a handful of counts. The CDR3 DNA reads as TGTGCCAGCAGTTACTCGCAACAGCTCTCTGGAAACACCATATATTTT. It is translated as CASSYSQQLSGNTIYF. The chain carries TRBV6-6 and TRBJ1-3; D not certain. The CDR3 spans 16 residues. V lost 0 bases to trimming and J lost 0 bases, with 9 bases between them. Per the germline V gene, CDR1 is MNHNY and CDR2 is SVGAGI (reference sequence).

V is TRBV6-5 and J is TRBJ1-5; D is ambiguous. V was clipped by 2 bases and J by 0 bases, with 8 bases between them. CDR3 length equals 15 residues. CDR1 MNHEY and CDR2 SVGAGI come from the germline V gene. CDR3 sequence (DNA): TGTGCCAGCAGTTACGCCCCAGATAGCAATCAGCCCCAGCATTTT. It codes for CASSYAPDSNQPQHF.

The V gene is TRBV2, the J gene TRBJ1-3; 7 bases match TRBD1. CDR1 SNHLY and CDR2 FYNNEI come from the germline V gene. Trimming removed 8 bases from V and 2 bases from J; junction bases left unmatched: 9. The CDR3 is 15 residues long. The CDR3 reads CASSDREVPGNTIYF. In nucleotides, the CDR3 is TGTGCCAGCTCTGACAGGGAGGTCCCTGGAAACACCATATATTTT.

The chain recombines TRBV5-4 with TRBJ2-1; weak D call: TRBD2 (6 bases). The CDR3 has 14 residues. The V gene's germline CDR1 is SGHNT and CDR2 YYREEE (reference sequence). With 3 bases removed from V and 6 bases from J, the gap between germline ends came to 13 bases. DNA of the CDR3: TGTGCCAGCAGCTCCGGGACTGTTATCAATGAGCAGTTCTTC. Its translation: CASSSGTVINEQFF.

CDR3 region: CASKTSAGGHGYTF. In DNA, the CDR3 is TGTGCCAGCAAAACCTCGGCAGGAGGGCATGGCTACACCTTC. The rearrangement links TRBV6-5 to TRBJ1-2; unclear D gene. With 7 bases removed from V and 6 bases from J, the gap between germline ends came to 18 bases. Germline V CDR1 and CDR2: MNHEY, SVGAGI. The CDR3 sequence is 14 residues long.

V and J are TRBV30 and TRBJ1-5, with a possible D match to TRBD1 (5 bases). Trimming took 2 bases from V and 0 from J, leaving 17 bases between them. This CDR3 is 17 amino acids long. Germline V gene data show CDR1 as GTSNPN and CDR2 as SVGIG (reference sequence). As DNA, the CDR3 is TGTGCCTGGAGTCTCGATCGGACAAGTTATAGCAATCAGCCCCAGCATTTT. It specifies CAWSLDRTSYSNQPQHF.

The chain recombines TRBV30 with TRBJ2-1; D is ambiguous. CDR1 and CDR2 from the germline V gene are GTSNPN and SVGIG (reference sequence). Trimming shortened V by 5 bases and J by 2 bases, and 10 bases separated the two germline ends. The CDR3 is 13 residues long. CDR3 sequence: CAWDLGAYNEQFF. CDR3 sequence (DNA): TGTGCCTGGGACCTGGGCGCCTACAATGAGCAGTTCTTC.

This chain uses TRBV10-1 with TRBJ2-3; 7 positions agree with TRBD2. This CDR3 region has 14 residues. Trimming cost V 6 bases and J 8 bases; bases outside gene matches: 11. CDR1 and CDR2 from the germline V gene are WNHNN and SYGVQD (reference sequence). Here the CDR3 reads CASRRGYRLCTQYF. CDR3 in DNA: TGCGCCAGCAGGCGGGGGTATCGGTTGTGTACGCAGTATTTT.

J is TRBJ2-1 and V is TRBV9; the D gene is possibly TRBD2 (6 bases). Germline V CDR1 and CDR2: SGDLS, YYNGEE. V was shortened by 0 bases and J by 2 bases, with 9 bases between the two germline ends. The CDR3 covers 15 residues. The CDR3, as DNA: TGTGCCAGCAGCGTAGCGGGGGTTGCCTACAATGAGCAGTTCTTC. Protein: CASSVAGVAYNEQFF.

This clone was counted ten times or more. The chain uses TRBV6-5 and TRBJ2-3; 10 bases agree with TRBD2. The J segment lost 3 bases and the V segment lost 6 bases, leaving 6 bases of the junction unmatched. The CDR3 totals 15 residues. Germline CDR1 reads MNHEY; CDR2 reads SVGAGI. Here the CDR3 reads CASSPQRGGTDTQYF. CDR3 nucleotides: TGTGCCAGCAGCCCCCAGCGGGGGGGGACAGATACGCAGTATTTT.

This clone was picked up a small number of times. The chain has TRBV2 and TRBJ2-7; D not resolved. Germline V gene data show CDR1 as SNHLY and CDR2 as FYNNEI. This CDR3 comprises 11 residues. V lost 3 bases and J lost 2, with 2 bases in between. The CDR3 DNA follows: TGTGCCAGCAGTGACACCTACGAGCAGTACTTC. Protein product: CASSDTYEQYF.

The V gene is TRBV3-1 (or the pseudogene TRBV3-2), the J gene TRBJ2-5, with TRBD2 as a possible D gene (5 bases). Per germline, CDR1 LGHDT and CDR2 YNNKEL (reference sequence). The CDR3 has 15 amino acids. The V and J ends lost 2 bases and 5 bases respectively, with 15 bases between them. This chain's CDR3 is CASSQSLGPFETQYF. The CDR3 region has the DNA TGTGCCAGCAGCCAATCACTAGGACCTTTTGAGACCCAGTACTTC.

J is TRBJ2-7 and V is TRBV2; TRBD1 matches at 7 bases. CDR3 length: 14 amino acids. With 10 bases clipped from V and 0 bases from J, the junction kept 9 bases outside the gene matches. Germline V CDR1 and CDR2: SNHLY, FYNNEI. CDR3 bases: TGTGCCAACGGCCGGACAGGAAGCTCCTACGAGCAGTACTTC. Its translation: CANGRTGSSYEQYF.